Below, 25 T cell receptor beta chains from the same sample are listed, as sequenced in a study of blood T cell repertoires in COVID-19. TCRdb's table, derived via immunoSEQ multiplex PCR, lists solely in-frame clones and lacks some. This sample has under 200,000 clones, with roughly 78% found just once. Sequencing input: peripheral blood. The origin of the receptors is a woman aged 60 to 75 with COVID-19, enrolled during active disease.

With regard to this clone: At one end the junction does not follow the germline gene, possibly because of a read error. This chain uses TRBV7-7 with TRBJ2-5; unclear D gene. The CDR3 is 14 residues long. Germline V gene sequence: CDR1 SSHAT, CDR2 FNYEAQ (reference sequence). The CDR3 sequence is CASSLVGTSETQYF. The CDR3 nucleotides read TGTGCTAGCAGCTTAGTTGGCACATCGGAGACCCAGTACTTC.

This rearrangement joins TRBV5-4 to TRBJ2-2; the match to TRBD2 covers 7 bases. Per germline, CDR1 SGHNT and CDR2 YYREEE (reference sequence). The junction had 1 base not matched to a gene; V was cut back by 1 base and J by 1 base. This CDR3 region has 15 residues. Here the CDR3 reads CASSLSGVNTGELFF. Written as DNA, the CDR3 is TGTGCCAGCAGCTTGAGCGGGGTGAACACCGGGGAGCTGTTTTTT.

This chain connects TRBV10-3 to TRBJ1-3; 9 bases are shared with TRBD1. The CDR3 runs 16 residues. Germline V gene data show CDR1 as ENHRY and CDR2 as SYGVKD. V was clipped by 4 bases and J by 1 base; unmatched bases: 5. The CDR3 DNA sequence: TGTGCCATCAGTGGCACAGGGGGCACATCTGGAAACACCATATATTTT. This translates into CAISGTGGTSGNTIYF.

CDR3 DNA sequence: TGCGCCAGCAGCTCGACAGGGAAGAGCAACACTGAAGCTTTCTTT. Translation: CASSSTGKSNTEAFF. The chain combines TRBV5-1 with TRBJ1-1; 7 bases are a match to TRBD1. This CDR3 comprises 15 residues. The junction had 7 bases not matched to a gene; V was cut back by 3 bases and J by 2 bases. Looked up from germline, CDR1 is SGHRS and CDR2 is YFSETQ.

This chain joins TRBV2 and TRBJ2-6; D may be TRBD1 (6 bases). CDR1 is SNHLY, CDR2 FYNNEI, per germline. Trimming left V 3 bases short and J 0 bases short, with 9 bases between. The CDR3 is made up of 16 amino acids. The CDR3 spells CASSERGGSGANVLTF. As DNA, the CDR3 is TGTGCCAGCAGTGAGCGAGGGGGCTCTGGGGCCAACGTCCTGACTTTC. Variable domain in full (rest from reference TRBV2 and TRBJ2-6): EPEVTQTPSHQVTQMGQEVILRCVPISNHLYFYWYRQILGQKVEFLVSFYNNEISEKSEIFDDQFSVERPDGSNFTLKIRSTKLEDSAMYFCASSERGGSGANVLTFGAGSRLTVL.

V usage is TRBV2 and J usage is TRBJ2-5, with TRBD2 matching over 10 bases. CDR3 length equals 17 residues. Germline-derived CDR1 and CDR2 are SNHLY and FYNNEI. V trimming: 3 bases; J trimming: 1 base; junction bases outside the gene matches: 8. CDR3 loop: CASSDQLAGIFQETQYF. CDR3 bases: TGTGCCAGCAGTGATCAACTAGCGGGAATCTTCCAAGAGACCCAGTACTTC.

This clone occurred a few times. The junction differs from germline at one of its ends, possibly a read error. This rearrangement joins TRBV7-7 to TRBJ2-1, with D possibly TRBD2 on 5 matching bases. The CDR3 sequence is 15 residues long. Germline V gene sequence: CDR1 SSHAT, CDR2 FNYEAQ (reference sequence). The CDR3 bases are TGTGCTAGCAGCCCGTTGGGGAGCTCCTACAATGAGCAGTTCTTC. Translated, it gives CASSPLGSSYNEQFF. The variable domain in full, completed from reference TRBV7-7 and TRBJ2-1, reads GAGVSQSPRYKVTKRGQDVTLRCDPISSHATLYWYQQALGQGPEFLTYFNYEAQPDKSGLPSDRFSAERPEGSISTLTIQRTEQRDSAMYRCASSPLGSSYNEQFFGPGTRLTVL.

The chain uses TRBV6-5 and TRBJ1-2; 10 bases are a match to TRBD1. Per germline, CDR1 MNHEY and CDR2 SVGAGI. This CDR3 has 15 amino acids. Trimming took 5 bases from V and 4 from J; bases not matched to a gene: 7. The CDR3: CASSPGQGLPYGYTF. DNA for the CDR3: TGTGCCAGCAGTCCGGGACAGGGGCTCCCCTATGGCTACACCTTC.

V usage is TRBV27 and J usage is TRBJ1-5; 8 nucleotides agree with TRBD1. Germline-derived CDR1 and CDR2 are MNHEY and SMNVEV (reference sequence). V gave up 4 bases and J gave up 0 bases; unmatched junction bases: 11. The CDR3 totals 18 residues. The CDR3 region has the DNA TGTGCCAGCAGTTGCCGGGACAGGCCATGCTATAGCAATCAGCCCCAGCATTTT. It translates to CASSCRDRPCYSNQPQHF.

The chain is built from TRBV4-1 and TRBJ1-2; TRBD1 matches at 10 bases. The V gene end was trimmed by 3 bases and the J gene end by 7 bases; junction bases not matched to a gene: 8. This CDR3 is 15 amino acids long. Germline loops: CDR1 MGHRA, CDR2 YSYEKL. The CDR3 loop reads CASSQLSGTGVGYTF. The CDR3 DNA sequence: TGCGCCAGCAGCCAGCTATCCGGGACAGGGGTTGGCTACACCTTC.

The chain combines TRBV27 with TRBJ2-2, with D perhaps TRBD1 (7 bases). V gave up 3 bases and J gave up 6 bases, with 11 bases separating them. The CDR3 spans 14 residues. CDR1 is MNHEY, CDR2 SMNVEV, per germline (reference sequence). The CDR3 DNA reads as TGTGCCAGCAGTTTCCAGGGGGGTGCCGGGGAGCTGTTTTTT. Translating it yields CASSFQGGAGELFF.

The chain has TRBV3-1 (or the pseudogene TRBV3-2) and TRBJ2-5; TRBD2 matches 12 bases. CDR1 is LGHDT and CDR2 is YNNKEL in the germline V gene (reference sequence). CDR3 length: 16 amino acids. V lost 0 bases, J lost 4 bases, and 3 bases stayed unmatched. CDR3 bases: TGTGCCAGCAGCCAAGAAACTAGCGGGGGGAGAGAGACCCAGTACTTC. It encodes CASSQETSGGRETQYF.

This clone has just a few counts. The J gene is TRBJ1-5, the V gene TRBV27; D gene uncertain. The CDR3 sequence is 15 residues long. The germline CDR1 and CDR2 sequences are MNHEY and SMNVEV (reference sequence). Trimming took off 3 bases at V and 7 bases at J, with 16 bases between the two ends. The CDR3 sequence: CASSFAKTAGQPQHF. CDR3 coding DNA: TGTGCCAGCAGTTTTGCCAAAACAGCCGGACAGCCCCAGCATTTT.

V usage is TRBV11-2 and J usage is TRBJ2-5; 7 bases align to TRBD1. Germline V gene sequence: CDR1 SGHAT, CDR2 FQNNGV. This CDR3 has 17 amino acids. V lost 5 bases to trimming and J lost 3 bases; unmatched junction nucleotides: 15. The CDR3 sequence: CASSPNPTTGYEETQYF. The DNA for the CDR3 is TGTGCCAGCAGCCCGAACCCCACGACAGGGTATGAAGAGACCCAGTACTTC.

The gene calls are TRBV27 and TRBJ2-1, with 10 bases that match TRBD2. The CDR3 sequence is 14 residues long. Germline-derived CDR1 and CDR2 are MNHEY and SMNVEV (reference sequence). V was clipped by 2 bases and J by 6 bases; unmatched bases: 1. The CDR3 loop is CASSLLAGVNEQFF. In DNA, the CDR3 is TGTGCCAGCAGTTTACTAGCGGGGGTCAATGAGCAGTTCTTC.

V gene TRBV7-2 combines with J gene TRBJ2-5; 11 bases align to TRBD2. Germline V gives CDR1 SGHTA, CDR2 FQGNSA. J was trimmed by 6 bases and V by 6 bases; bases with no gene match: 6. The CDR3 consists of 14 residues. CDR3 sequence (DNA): TGTGCCAGCAGTCCTCTAGCGGGGGGACAGACCCAGTACTTC. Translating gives CASSPLAGGQTQYF.

The CDR3 protein is CASHGEISGNTIYF. The CDR3, as DNA: TGTGCCAGTCACGGTGAGATCTCTGGAAACACCATATATTTT. This rearrangement joins TRBV19 to TRBJ1-3; D call uncertain. The CDR3 covers 14 residues. CDR1 LNHDA and CDR2 SQIVND come from the germline V gene (reference sequence). The V and J ends lost 8 bases and 0 bases respectively, with 11 bases between them. Based on the CDR3 plus reference TRBV19 and TRBJ1-3, the full variable domain is DGGITQSPKYLFRKEGQNVTLSCEQNLNHDAMYWYRQDPGQGLRLIYYSQIVNDFQKGDIAEGYSVSREKKESFPLTVTSAQKNPTAFYLCASHGEISGNTIYFGEGSWLTVV.

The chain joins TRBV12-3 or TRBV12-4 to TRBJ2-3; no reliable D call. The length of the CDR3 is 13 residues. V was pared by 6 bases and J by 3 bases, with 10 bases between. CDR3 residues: CASRPRATDTQYF. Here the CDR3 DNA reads TGTGCCAGCAGACCCCGAGCAACAGATACGCAGTATTTT.

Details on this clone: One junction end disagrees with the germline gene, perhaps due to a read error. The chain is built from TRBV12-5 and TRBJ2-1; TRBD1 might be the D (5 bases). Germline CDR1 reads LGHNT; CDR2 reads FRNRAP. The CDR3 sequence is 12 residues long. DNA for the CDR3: TGTGCTAGTGGTTTGACCCAACAGGATCTGGTCTTC. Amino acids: CASGLTQQDLVF.

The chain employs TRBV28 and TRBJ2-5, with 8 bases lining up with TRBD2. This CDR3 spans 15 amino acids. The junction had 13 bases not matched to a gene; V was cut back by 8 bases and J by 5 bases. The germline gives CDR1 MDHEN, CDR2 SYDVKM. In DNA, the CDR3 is TGTGCCAGCTCTCAGGGACTAGGCACAAGGGAGACCCAGTACTTC. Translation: CASSQGLGTRETQYF.

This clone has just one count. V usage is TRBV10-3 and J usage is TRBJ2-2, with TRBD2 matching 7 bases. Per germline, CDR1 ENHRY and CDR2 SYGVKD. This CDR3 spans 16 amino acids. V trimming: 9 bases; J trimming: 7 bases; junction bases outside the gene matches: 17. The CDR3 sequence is CAINPAGPPQGGELFF. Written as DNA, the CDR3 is TGTGCCATAAATCCAGCGGGACCCCCACAAGGCGGGGAGCTGTTTTTT.

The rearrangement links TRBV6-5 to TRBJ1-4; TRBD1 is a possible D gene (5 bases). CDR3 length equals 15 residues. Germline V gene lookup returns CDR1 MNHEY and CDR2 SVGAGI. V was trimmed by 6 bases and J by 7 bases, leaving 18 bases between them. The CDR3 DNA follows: TGTGCCAGCAGATTCAACCCGGGACTATCTGAAAAACTGTTTTTT. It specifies CASRFNPGLSEKLFF.

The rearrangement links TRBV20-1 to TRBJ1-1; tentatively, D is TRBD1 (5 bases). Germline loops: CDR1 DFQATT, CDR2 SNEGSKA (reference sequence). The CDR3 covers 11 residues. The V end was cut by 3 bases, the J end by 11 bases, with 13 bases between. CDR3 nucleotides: TGCAGTGCTAGGGGGGGGGTCACGGCTTTCTTT. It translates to CSARGGVTAFF.

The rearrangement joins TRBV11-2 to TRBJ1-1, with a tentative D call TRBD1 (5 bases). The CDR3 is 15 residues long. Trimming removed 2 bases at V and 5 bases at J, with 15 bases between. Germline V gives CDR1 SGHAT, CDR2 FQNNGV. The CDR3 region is CASSLRGTTETEAFF. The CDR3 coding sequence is TGTGCCAGCAGCTTAAGGGGCACCACCGAGACTGAAGCTTTCTTT.

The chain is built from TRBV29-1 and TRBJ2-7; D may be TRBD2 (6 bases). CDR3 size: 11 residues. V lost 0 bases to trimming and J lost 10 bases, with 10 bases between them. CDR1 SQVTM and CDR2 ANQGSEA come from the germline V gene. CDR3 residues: CSVEEQGGQYF. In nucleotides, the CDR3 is TGCAGCGTTGAAGAGCAGGGAGGACAGTACTTC.